The clone carrying this TCR beta chain was seen many times. This sample was taken from a study of blood T cell repertoires in COVID-19. As for the study in general: Donors in the United States, Italy and Spain gave samples during acute or convalescent COVID-19. The cDNA or gDNA used as material had been derived from T cells, B-cell-depleted T cells, or PBMCs.

Authors' data handling: Nucleated cell counts were estimated from reference gene primer amplification. The data were produced by immunoSEQ multiplex PCR, yet TCRdb's version contains in-frame clones alone and is incomplete. V and J calls and clone size are copied from that table; D and trimming were computed from the DNA. The sample yields just over 250,000 clones, roughly 80% seen once. In assigning cohorts, the study relied on participant-reported clinical history. The ends were cut back, 6 bases at V and 8 bases at J, with 16 bases in the middle. Germline V gene data show CDR1 as LNHDA and CDR2 as SQIVND (reference sequence). This CDR3 has 13 amino acids.

Sequenced material: PBMCs or T cells enriched from blood (not recorded which). The chain links TRBV19 to TRBJ1-2; D is unresolved. This clonotype was sampled from a young man with acute COVID-19. As DNA, the CDR3 is TGTGCCAGTAGCCTTGCCGCATCAGGCGGCTACACCTTC. It codes for CASSLAASGGYTF.